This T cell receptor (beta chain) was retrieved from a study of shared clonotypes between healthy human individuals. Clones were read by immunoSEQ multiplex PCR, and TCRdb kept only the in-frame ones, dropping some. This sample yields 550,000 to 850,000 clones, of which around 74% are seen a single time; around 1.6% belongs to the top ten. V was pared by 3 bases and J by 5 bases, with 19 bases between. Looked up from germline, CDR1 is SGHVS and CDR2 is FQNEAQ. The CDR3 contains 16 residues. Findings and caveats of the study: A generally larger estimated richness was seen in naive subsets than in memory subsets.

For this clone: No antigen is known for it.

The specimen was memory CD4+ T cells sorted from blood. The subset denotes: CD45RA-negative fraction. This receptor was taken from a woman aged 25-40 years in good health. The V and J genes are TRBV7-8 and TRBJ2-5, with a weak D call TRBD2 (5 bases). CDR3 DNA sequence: TGTGCCAGCAGCTTCCCCCCCTCGGGCGGGTGGGAGACCCAGTACTTC. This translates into CASSFPPSGGWETQYF.